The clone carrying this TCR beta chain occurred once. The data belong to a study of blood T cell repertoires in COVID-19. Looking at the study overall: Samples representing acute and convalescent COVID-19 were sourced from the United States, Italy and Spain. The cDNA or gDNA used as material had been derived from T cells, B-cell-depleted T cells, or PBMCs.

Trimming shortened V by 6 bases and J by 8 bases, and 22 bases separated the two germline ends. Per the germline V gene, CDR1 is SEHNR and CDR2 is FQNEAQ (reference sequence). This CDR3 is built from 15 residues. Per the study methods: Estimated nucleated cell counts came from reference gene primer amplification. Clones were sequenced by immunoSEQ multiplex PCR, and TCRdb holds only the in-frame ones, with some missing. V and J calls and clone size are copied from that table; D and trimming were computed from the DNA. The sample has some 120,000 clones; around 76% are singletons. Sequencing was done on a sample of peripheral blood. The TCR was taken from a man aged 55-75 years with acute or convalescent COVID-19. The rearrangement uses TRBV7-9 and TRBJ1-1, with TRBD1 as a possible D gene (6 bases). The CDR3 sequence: CASRGTGTRGLEAFF. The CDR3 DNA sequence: TGTGCCAGCAGGGGAACCGGGACAAGGGGCCTCGAAGCTTTCTTT.